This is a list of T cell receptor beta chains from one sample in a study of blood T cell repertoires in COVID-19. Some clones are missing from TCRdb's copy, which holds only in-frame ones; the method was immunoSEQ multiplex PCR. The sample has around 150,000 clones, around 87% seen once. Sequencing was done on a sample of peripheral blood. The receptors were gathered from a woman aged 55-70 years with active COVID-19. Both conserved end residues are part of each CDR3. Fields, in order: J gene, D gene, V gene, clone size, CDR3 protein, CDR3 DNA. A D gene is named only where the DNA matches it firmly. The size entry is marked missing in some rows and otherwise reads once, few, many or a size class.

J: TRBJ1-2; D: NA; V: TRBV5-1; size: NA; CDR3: CASSHRVGGYGYTF; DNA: TGCGCCAGCAGCCACAGGGTCGGAGGCTATGGCTACACCTTC
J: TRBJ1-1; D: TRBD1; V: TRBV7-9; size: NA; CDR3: CASSLGQGARLDTEAFF; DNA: TGTGCCAGCAGCCTAGGACAGGGGGCGCGATTGGACACTGAAGCTTTCTTT
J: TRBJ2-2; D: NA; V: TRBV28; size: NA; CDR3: CASSVRTGELFF; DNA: TGTGCCAGCAGTGTGCGGACCGGGGAGCTGTTTTTT
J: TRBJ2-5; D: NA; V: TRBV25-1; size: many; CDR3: CASTAAAETQYF; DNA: TGTGCCAGCACAGCGGCTGCCGAGACCCAGTACTTC
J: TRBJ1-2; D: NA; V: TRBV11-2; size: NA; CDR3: CASSQQGWYGYTF; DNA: TGTGCCAGCAGTCAACAGGGATGGTATGGCTACACCTTC
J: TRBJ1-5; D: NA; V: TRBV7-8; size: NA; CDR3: CASQLGAGNQPQHF; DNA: TGTGCCAGTCAGCTGGGAGCGGGCAATCAGCCCCAGCATTTT
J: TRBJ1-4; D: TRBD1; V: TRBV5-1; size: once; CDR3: CASSPGTGSDELFF; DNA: TGCGCCAGCAGCCCCGGGACAGGTAGCGACGAACTGTTTTTT
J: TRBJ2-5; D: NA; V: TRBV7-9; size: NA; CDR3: CASSQTHIGFGETQYF; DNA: TGTGCCAGCAGCCAAACCCACATTGGTTTCGGGGAGACCCAGTACTTC
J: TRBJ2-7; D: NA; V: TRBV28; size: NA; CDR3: CASSRTDYEQYF; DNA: TGTGCCAGCAGTCGGACAGATTACGAGCAGTACTTC
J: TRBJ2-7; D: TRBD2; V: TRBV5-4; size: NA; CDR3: CASSRDYPGEQYF; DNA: TGTGCCAGCAGCCGGGACTACCCGGGGGAGCAGTACTTC
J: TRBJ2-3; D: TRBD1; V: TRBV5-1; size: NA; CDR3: CASSIGTASDTQYF; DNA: TGCGCCAGCAGCATCGGGACAGCCTCAGATACGCAGTATTTT
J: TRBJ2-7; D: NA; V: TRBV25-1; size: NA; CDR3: CASSESAGGTVYEQYF; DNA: TGTGCCAGCAGTGAATCTGCCGGCGGAACCGTCTACGAGCAGTACTTC
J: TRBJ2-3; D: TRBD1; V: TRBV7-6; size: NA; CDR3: CASSPYLPGQRTDTQYF; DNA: TGTGCCAGCAGCCCATACCTTCCGGGACAGAGGACAGATACGCAGTATTTT
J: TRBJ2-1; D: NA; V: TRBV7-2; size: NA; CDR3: CASSPRVVTHNEQFF; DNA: TGTGCCAGCAGCCCACGGGTAGTCACCCACAATGAGCAGTTCTTC
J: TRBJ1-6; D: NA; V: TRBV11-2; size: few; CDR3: CASSIDSNSPLHF; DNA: TGTGCCAGCAGCATTGACAGTAATTCACCCCTCCACTTT
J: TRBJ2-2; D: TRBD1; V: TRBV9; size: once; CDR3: CASSASGQATGELFF; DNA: TGTGCCAGCAGCGCCAGCGGACAGGCTACCGGGGAGCTGTTTTTT
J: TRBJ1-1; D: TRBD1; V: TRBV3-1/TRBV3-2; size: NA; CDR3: CASSPPGQGGDLNTEAFF; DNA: TGTGCCAGCAGCCCCCCAGGACAGGGAGGGGATCTGAACACTGAAGCTTTCTTT
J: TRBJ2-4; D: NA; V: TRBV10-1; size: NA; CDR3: CASSVEGGSKNIQYF; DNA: TGCGCCAGCAGTGTGGAGGGTGGCTCCAAAAACATTCAGTACTTC
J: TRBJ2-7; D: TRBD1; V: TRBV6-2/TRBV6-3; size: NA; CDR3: CASSRTGTGIYEQYF; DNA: TGTGCCAGCAGTCGCACCGGGACAGGGATTTACGAGCAGTACTTC
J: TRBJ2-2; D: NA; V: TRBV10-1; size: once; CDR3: CASATVNGELFF; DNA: TGCGCCAGCGCTACAGTGAACGGGGAGCTGTTTTTT
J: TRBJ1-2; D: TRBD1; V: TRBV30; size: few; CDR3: CAWRKLGQGEYGYTF; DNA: TGTGCCTGGAGGAAGCTGGGACAGGGAGAATATGGCTACACCTTC
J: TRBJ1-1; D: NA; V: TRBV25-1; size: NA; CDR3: CASSESSSAFF; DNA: TGTGCCAGCAGTGAATCTTCGTCAGCTTTCTTT
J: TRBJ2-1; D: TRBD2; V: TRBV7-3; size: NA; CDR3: CASSLGLASDNEQFF; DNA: TGTGCCAGCAGCTTGGGACTAGCGTCCGACAATGAGCAGTTCTTC
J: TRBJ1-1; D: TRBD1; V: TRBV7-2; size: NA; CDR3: CASSVTGTENTEAFF; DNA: TGTGCCAGCAGCGTTACCGGGACAGAGAACACTGAAGCTTTCTTT
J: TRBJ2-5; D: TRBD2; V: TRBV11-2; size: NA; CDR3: CASSFRLAGTRPGETQYF; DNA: TGTGCCAGCAGCTTTCGACTAGCGGGAACCCGCCCTGGGGAGACCCAGTACTTC
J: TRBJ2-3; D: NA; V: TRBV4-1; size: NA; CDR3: CASSQIQGRDTQYF; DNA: TGCGCCAGCAGCCAAATCCAGGGGAGAGATACGCAGTATTTT
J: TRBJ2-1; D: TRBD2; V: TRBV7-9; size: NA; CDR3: CASSLDGTIRQFF; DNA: TGTGCCAGCAGCTTAGACGGGACTATCAGGCAGTTCTTC
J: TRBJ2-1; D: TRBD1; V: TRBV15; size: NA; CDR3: CATSRDRGSYNEQFF; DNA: TGTGCCACCAGCCGCGACAGGGGATCCTACAATGAGCAGTTCTTC
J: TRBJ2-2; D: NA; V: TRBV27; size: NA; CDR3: CASMLEGVGAGELFF; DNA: TGTGCCAGCATGCTAGAGGGAGTGGGTGCCGGGGAGCTGTTTTTT
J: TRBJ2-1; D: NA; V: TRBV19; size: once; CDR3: CASSMTPRVPYNEQFF; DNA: TGTGCCAGTAGTATGACCCCCAGGGTGCCCTACAATGAGCAGTTCTTC
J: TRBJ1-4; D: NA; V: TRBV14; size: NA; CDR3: CASSYDRVEKLFF; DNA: TGTGCCAGCAGCTACGACCGGGTTGAAAAACTGTTTTTT
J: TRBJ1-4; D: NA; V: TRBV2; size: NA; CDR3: CASRPSFLGATNEKLFF; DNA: TGTGCCAGCAGACCTAGCTTTCTTGGTGCAACTAATGAAAAACTGTTTTTT
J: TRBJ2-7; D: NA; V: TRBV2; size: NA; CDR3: CASIFQGTYEQYF; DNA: TGTGCCAGCATTTTCCAGGGGACCTACGAGCAGTACTTC
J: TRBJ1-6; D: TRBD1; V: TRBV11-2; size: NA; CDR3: CASSNRGGNSPLHF; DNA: TGTGCCAGCAGCAACAGGGGCGGTAATTCACCCCTCCACTTT
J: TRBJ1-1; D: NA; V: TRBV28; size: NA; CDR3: CASSSGLNTEAFF; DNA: TGTGCCAGCAGTTCCGGTTTGAACACTGAAGCTTTCTTT
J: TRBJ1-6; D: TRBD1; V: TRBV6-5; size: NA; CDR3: CASSYSFGQDHSPLHF; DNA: TGTGCCAGCAGTTACTCTTTCGGACAGGATCATTCACCCCTCCACTTT
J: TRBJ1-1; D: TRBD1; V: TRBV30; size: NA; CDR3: CAWRRTGQATEAFF; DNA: TGTGCCTGGAGAAGGACAGGTCAGGCCACTGAAGCTTTCTTT
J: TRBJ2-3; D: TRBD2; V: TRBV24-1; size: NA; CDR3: CATSDLAGGFTDTQYF; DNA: TGTGCCACCAGTGATTTAGCGGGAGGGTTCACAGATACGCAGTATTTT
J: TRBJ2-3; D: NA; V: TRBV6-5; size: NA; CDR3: CASSYSGTVTDTQYF; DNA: TGTGCCAGCAGTTACTCGGGGACTGTCACAGATACGCAGTATTTT
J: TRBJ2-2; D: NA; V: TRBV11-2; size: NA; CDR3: CASSPSRSGELFF; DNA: TGTGCCAGCAGCCCCTCGAGATCCGGGGAGCTGTTTTTT
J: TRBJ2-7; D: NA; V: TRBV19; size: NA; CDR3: CASSADSFNSYEQYF; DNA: TGTGCCAGTAGTGCCGACAGCTTTAACTCCTACGAGCAGTACTTC
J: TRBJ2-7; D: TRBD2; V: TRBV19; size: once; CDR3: CASKGAGLPTYEQYF; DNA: TGTGCCAGTAAGGGTGCGGGACTACCAACCTACGAGCAGTACTTC
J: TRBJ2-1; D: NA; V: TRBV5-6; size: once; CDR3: CASSSVPGSYNEQFF; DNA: TGTGCCAGCAGCTCCGTCCCCGGCTCCTACAATGAGCAGTTCTTC
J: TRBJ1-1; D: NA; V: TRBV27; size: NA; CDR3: CASTLAGGTEAFF; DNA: TGTGCCAGCACCCTCGCGGGAGGGACTGAAGCTTTCTTT
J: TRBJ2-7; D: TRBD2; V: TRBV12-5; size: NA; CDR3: CASALGDLAGGSEQYF; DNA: TGTGCTAGTGCTTTGGGGGATCTAGCGGGAGGAAGTGAGCAGTACTTC
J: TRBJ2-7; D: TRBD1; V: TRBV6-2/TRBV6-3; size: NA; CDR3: CASSYEGQAFSYEQYF; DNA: TGTGCCAGCAGTTATGAGGGACAGGCCTTCTCCTACGAGCAGTACTTC
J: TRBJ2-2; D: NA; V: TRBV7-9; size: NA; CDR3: CASSLGGPPTGELFF; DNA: TGTGCCAGCAGCTTAGGAGGGCCCCCCACCGGGGAGCTGTTTTTT